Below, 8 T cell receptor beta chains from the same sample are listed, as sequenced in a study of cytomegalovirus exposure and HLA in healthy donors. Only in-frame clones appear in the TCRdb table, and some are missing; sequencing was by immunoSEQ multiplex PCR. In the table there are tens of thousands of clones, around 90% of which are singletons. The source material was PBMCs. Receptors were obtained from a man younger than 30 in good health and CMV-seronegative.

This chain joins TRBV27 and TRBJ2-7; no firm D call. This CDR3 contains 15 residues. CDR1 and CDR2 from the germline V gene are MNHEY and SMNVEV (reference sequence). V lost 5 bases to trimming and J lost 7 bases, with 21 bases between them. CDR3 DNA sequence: TGTGCCAGCAGTCCCCAGCGTCCGCCCGTACTTGAGCAGTACTTC. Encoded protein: CASSPQRPPVLEQYF.

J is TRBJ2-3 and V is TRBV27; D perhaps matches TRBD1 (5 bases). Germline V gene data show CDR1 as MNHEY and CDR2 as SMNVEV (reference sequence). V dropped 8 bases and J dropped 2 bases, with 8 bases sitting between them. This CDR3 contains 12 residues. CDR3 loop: CASGHPTDTQYF. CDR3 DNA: TGTGCCAGCGGACACCCCACAGATACGCAGTATTTT.

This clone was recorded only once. In nucleotides, the CDR3 is TGTGCCAGTAGTATAACGGGAGAAAAACTGTTTTTT. This codes for CASSITGEKLFF. This chain uses TRBV19 with TRBJ1-4; no reliable D call. The CDR3 contains 12 residues. Germline V lookup: CDR1 LNHDA, CDR2 SQIVND (reference sequence). Trimming stripped 2 bases from V and 8 bases from J, with 6 bases between.

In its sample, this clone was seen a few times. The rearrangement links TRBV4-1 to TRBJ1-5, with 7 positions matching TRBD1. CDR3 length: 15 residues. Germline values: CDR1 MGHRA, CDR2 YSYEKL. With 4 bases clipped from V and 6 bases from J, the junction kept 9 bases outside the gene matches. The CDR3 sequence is CASSLSGTDIQPQHF. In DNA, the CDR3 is TGCGCCAGCAGCCTATCCGGGACAGATATTCAGCCCCAGCATTTT.

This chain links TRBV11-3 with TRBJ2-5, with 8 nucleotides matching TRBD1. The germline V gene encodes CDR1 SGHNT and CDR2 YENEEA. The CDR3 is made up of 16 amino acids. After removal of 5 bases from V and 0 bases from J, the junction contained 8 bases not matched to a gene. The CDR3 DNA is TGTGCCAGCAGCGGCGGGACAGGAGCCTACCAAGAGACCCAGTACTTC. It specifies CASSGGTGAYQETQYF.

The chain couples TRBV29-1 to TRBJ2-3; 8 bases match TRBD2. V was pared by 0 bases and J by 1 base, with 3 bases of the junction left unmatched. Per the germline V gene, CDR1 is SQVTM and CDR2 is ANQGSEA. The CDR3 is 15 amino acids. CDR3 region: CSVEDETSGTDTQYF. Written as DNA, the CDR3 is TGCAGCGTTGAAGATGAGACTAGCGGCACAGATACGCAGTATTTT.

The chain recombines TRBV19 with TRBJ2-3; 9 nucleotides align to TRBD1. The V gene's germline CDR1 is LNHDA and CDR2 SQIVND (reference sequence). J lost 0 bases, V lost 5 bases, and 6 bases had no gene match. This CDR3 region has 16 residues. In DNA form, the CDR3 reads TGTGCCAGTAGTGCGGACAGGGGAACTAGCACAGATACGCAGTATTTT. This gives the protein CASSADRGTSTDTQYF. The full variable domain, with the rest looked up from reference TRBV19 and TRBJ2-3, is DGGITQSPKYLFRKEGQNVTLSCEQNLNHDAMYWYRQDPGQGLRLIYYSQIVNDFQKGDIAEGYSVSREKKESFPLTVTSAQKNPTAFYLCASSADRGTSTDTQYFGPGTRLTVL.

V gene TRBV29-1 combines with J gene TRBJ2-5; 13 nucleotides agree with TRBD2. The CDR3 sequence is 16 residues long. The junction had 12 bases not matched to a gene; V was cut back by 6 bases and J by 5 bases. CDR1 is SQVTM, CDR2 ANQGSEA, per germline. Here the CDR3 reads CSVRTGLAGVSETQYF. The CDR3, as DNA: TGCAGCGTCCGGACCGGACTAGCGGGAGTATCGGAGACCCAGTACTTC.